This T cell receptor beta chain originates from a study of long-term antiretroviral therapy in people with HIV. Version v3.0 of the immunoSEQ assay was performed at survey level. Sequencing used immunoSEQ multiplex PCR; TCRdb keeps in-frame clones, though not all of them. The table has about 24,000 clones, 80% to 85% seen once. Points on this clone: The antigen remains undetermined.

The CDR3 has 14 amino acids. The germline CDR1 and CDR2 sequences are GTSNPN and SVGIG (reference sequence). Trimming shortened V by 4 bases and J by 1 base, and 10 bases separated the two germline ends. Overall study findings and caveats: Controls had broader CDR3 length ranges than HIV repertoires did.

Researchers secured at least one pre-ART and at least two post-ART PBMC samples from each donor. The sequences come from unsorted PBMCs, collected at the start of antiretroviral therapy, before treatment. The gene calls are TRBV30 and TRBJ2-2, with D hard to call. The source is a woman between 18 and 29 years old with HIV. This chain's CDR3 is CAWTPMGNTGELFF. In DNA, the CDR3 is TGTGCCTGGACCCCCATGGGGAACACCGGGGAGCTGTTTTTT.